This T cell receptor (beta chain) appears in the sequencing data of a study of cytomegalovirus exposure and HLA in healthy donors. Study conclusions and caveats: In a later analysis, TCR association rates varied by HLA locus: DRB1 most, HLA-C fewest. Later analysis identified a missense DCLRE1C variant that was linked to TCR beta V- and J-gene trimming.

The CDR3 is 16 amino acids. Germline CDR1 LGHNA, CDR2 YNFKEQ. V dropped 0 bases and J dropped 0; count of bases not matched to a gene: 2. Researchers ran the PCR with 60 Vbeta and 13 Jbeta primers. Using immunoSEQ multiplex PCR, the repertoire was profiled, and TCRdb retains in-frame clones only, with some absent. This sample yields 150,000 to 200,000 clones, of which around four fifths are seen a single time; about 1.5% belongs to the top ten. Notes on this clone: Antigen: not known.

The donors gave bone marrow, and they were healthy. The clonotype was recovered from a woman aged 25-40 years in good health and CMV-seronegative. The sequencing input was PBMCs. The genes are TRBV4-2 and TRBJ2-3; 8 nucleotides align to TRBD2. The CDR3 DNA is TGTGCCAGCAGCCAAGAGCGGGGGGCTAGCACAGATACGCAGTATTTT. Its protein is CASSQERGASTDTQYF.